This TCR beta chain came from a study of shared clonotypes between healthy human individuals (dated by TCRdb to the early 2020s). Some background on the complete study: A couple of women and a few men aged 18 to 49 years were included in the cohort. Blood TCR repertoires of five healthy adults were deeply sequenced to estimate repertoire size and the extent of clonotype sharing between individuals. To increase sequencing depth and limit assay-specific biases, TCR repertoire library preparation and sequencing were carried out by different laboratories using diverse techniques. Per donor, leukapheresis produced somewhere between about 0.85 and 8.9 billion PBMCs. On the study overall, not on this receptor specifically: Only blood was sampled, and tissue TCR repertoires likely differ from those in blood. Because the study included a small number of donors, the genetic and exposure-history diversity represented was limited. Pairwise subsampling led to the expectation that sequencing depth would affect the degree of clonotype sharing among donors.

A word on this clone: Its antigen remains unidentified. The record has no base qualities; no much larger clone is one base away.

The CDR3 goes from the cysteine to the phenylalanine over 15 residues. The sequence is cut down to CDR3 DNA, 45 bases in frame from base 1. CDR1 MDHEN and CDR2 SYDVKM were looked up in the germline V gene. Unmatched junction bases come to 11, with V trimmed by 2 bases and J by 13 bases. Donors were healthy HIV-negative adults with no recently reported acute infections or vaccinations. Every donor was a Caucasian adult residing in Nashville, Tennessee, USA. For unsorted samples, some 100 million PBMCs were counted, and genomic DNA was extracted using the QIAamp DNA Blood Mini kit. Blood was collected by leukapheresis, and PBMCs were isolated by Ficoll-Histopaque density gradient centrifugation and then cryopreserved in liquid nitrogen vapor phase. TCR CDR3 regions were amplified from genomic DNA by multiplex PCR using the deep immunoSEQ assay. For each cell subset, the extracted genomic DNA was distributed evenly across all wells of several immunoSEQ 96-well plates, and each plate served as one replicate. For unsorted PBMC, around 0.3 ug genomic DNA, equal to roughly 32,000 T cell genomes, was loaded into each replicate PCR. Unsorted PBMC genomic DNA was sequenced across ten immunoSEQ deep assay plates. The purified libraries were quantified using a Qubit 3.0 fluorometer, sized with a Bioanalyzer 2100, and then quantified again using the KAPA Library Quantification kit. Every immunoSEQ 96-well plate was sequenced on a separate single-read 150-cycle Illumina NextSeq 550 flow cell. The study's processing was this. Because the immunoSEQ output held only junctional sequences and lacked quality scores, the filtering could not match the filtering applied to full-length reads. Sequences were annotated with PyIR, a Python wrapper for IgBLAST v1.9, and V/J genes and CDR3 were assigned using IMGT germline references. Any read was removed if the V/J assignment was weak (E-value above 1e-6), the CDR3 was missing, or the read contained stop codons, out-of-frame junctions, or ambiguous translated residues. V3J clonotypes were defined as sequences sharing an identical inferred V gene, J gene, and CDR3 amino acid sequence. Percentage overlap between repertoires was computed as shared unique clonotypes divided by the size of the smaller repertoire. Three approaches were used to assess repertoire richness: RTK rarefaction, the Chao1 estimator, and Recon v2.1 estimates of unobserved clonotypes. TCRdb holds this immuneACCESS table with in-frame rearrangements only. Some clones are missing; in checked studies, unresolved V genes explain under half, and the rest has no known cause. V and J calls and clone size are those listed in that table; D and trimming were worked out from the DNA. This sample is represented by more than 400,000 clones; about 85% of them were singletons. Clones ranked in the top ten supply roughly 13% of the sample.

The receptor chain draws on TRBV28 and TRBJ1-4, and 9 junction bases match TRBD1. This TCR was sampled from a woman aged 40 to 55 in good health. Some clones in this sample may be carry-over from other donors' samples. Sequenced: PBMCs. The DNA is TGTGCCAGCAGTTTACCCCACACAGGGGGCGGGGGACTGTTTTTT. The resulting protein is CASSLPHTGGGGLFF.